The 30 T cell receptor beta chains below all came from one sample that was sequenced in a study of tumor and adjacent non-tumor tissue in lung cancer. A modified ARM-PCR protocol with three rounds of nested PCR amplified TCRbeta. Using its own MiXCR run on the multiplex PCR reads, TCRdb lists one record per CDR3 protein. The sample consists of over 40,000 distinct CDR3 sequences, 74% of them appearing once. This sample's RNA came from whole unsorted tissue. Distant lung tissue was collected more than 3 cm away from the tumor edge. Sequencing used distant non-tumor lung tissue. The receptors come from a woman aged 55-70 years with non-small cell lung cancer.

This clonotype has more than one count but fewer than ten. The V gene is TRBV6-2 or TRBV6-3, the J gene TRBJ2-1, with D hard to call. The CDR3 loop spans 13 amino acids. Trimming stripped 8 bases from V and 6 bases from J, with 14 bases between. Per germline, CDR1 MNHEY and CDR2 SVGEGT. CDR3 in DNA: TGTGCCAGCGGCTACTCGGACGCCAATGAGCAGTTCTTC. Its translation is CASGYSDANEQFF.

In this sample, this clonotype turned up once. Since a much larger clone is just one base distant, this may be a read error. V usage is TRBV7-9 and J usage is TRBJ1-3, with D unresolved. Germline loops: CDR1 SEHNR, CDR2 FQNEAQ (reference sequence). The CDR3 is 13 residues long. V was shortened by 3 bases and J by 9 bases, with 12 bases between the two germline ends. The CDR3 nucleotides are TGTGCCAGCAGCTTTGGGTTAACTACCACCATATATTTT. Protein: CASSFGLTTTIYF.

Note on this clonotype: Compared with germline, one end of the junction differs, possibly owing to a read error. The CDR3 DNA sequence: TGTGTCAGCAGTTTCTCCGCAAACACTAGGGAGCTGTTTTTT. Its translation: CVSSFSANTRELFF. The gene calls are TRBV6-2 or TRBV6-3 and TRBJ2-2; no firm D call. Germline values: CDR1 MNHEY, CDR2 SVGEGT. The length of the CDR3 is 14 residues.

About this clonotype: A read error may explain this, as a much larger clone is one base away. The chain is built from TRBV5-1 and TRBJ2-1; TRBD2 matches 16 bases. Looked up from germline, CDR1 is SGHRS and CDR2 is YFSETQ. This CDR3 is built from 16 residues. The CDR3 region is CASKGTSGGALDERFF. For the CDR3, the DNA is TGCGCCAGTAAGGGGACTAGCGGGGGGGCCCTGGATGAGCGGTTCTTC. The complete variable domain, with remaining parts taken from reference TRBV5-1 and TRBJ2-1, reads KAGVTQTPRYLIKTRGQQVTLSCSPISGHRSVSWYQQTPGQGLQFLFEYFSETQRNKGNFPGRFSGRQFSNSRSEMNVSTLELGDSALYLCASKGTSGGALDERFFGPGTRLTVL.

Points on this clonotype: This could be a read error, since a much larger clone is one nucleotide away. The chain has TRBV28 and TRBJ1-5; no reliable D call. CDR3 size: 15 residues. V was cut by 4 bases and J by 6 bases, with 16 bases left in between. CDR1 is MDHEN, CDR2 SYDVKM, per germline. As DNA, the CDR3 is TGTGCCAGCAGTTCCGACCCCGGTGGTAGTCAGCCCCAGCATTTT. Translation: CASSSDPGGSQPQHF.

In regard to this clonotype: The junction departs from germline at one end; a sequencing error may be responsible. The chain is built from TRBV11-2 and TRBJ1-6, with 9 bases matching TRBD1. Germline V gives CDR1 SGHAT, CDR2 FQNNGV. The CDR3 consists of 15 residues. As DNA, the CDR3 is TGTGCCAGTAGCTCAGAGGGACAGGGTACCCCACCCCTCCACTTT. Translated, it gives CASSSEGQGTPPLHF.

On this clonotype itself: The junction does not match germline at one end; this may be a read error. This chain connects TRBV4-3 to TRBJ1-1; the D is unclear. The CDR3 length is 17 residues. Per germline, CDR1 LGHNA and CDR2 YSLEER. Here the CDR3 reads CARSQASFNSMNTGAFF. CDR3 DNA: TGCGCCAGAAGCCAAGCAAGTTTCAATTCTATGAACACTGGAGCTTTCTTT.

Concerning this clonotype: Mismatch with germline at one junction end may stem from a read error. The rearrangement joins TRBV4-3 to TRBJ2-7, with 14 bases fitting TRBD2. Germline V gene sequence: CDR1 LGHNA, CDR2 YSLEER. This CDR3 region has 17 residues. The CDR3 DNA reads as TGCGCCAGCAACCCGTGGACTAGCGGGAGGACCTCCTGCGAGCAGTACTTC. It encodes CASNPWTSGRTSCEQYF.

Concerning this clonotype: A much larger clone differs by one base, so this may be a read error. The rearrangement uses TRBV6-5 and TRBJ2-5, with no clear D. Per the germline V gene, CDR1 is MNHEY and CDR2 is SVGAGI. The CDR3 has 13 residues. The CDR3: CASSYYSQEAQYF. The CDR3, as DNA: TGTGCCAGCAGTTACTACAGCCAAGAGGCCCAGTACTTC.

J is TRBJ1-2 and V is TRBV4-3; 9 bases match TRBD1. The V gene end was trimmed by 2 bases and the J gene end by 5 bases; junction bases not matched to a gene: 9. Germline CDR1 reads LGHNA; CDR2 reads YSLEER. The length of the CDR3 is 16 residues. The CDR3 region has the DNA TGCGCCAGCAGCCAAACCTCTGGGACAGGGAAGTATGGCTACACCTTC. Its translation: CASSQTSGTGKYGYTF.

A remark on this clonotype: The junction departs from germline at one end; a sequencing error may be responsible. The V and J genes are TRBV4-3 and TRBJ2-7; D is ambiguous. Germline V gene lookup returns CDR1 LGHNA and CDR2 YSLEER. This CDR3 spans 17 amino acids. CDR3 coding DNA: TGCGCCAACAGCCAACTCCCAGTGGCAGGCTTCTCCTACGAGCAGTACTTC. Translated, it gives CANSQLPVAGFSYEQYF.

As for this clonotype: The junction and the germline gene differ at one end; a read error may be behind it. This chain connects TRBV6-4 to TRBJ1-2; D possibly corresponds to TRBD1 (5 bases). In germline, CDR1 is MRHNA, CDR2 SNTAGT. The CDR3 totals 14 residues. This CDR3 is CASSPSGGGYGFTF. The CDR3 nucleotides read TGTGCCAGCAGCCCCTCGGGGGGTGGCTATGGCTTCACCTTC.

On this clonotype: With a much larger clone just one base away, this may be a read error. The chain carries TRBV20-1 and TRBJ2-5, with D possibly TRBD1 on 5 matching bases. From germline, CDR1 is DFQATT and CDR2 SNEGSKA (reference sequence). V shed 6 bases and J shed 5 bases, with 22 bases lying between them. The CDR3 covers 15 residues. CDR3 loop: CSAKGPNSSWETQYF. In DNA, the CDR3 is TGCAGTGCCAAGGGGCCAAACTCTTCCTGGGAGACCCAGTACTTC.

This clonotype was observed once. V is TRBV12-3 or TRBV12-4 and J is TRBJ1-2; 9 positions match TRBD1. The CDR3 length is 14 residues. Unmatched junction bases numbered 7, after V lost 5 bases and J lost 6 bases. CDR3 bases: TGTGCCAGCAGTCCCAAGGACAGGGGCAATGGCTACACCTTC. It is translated as CASSPKDRGNGYTF.

V and J are TRBV11-2 and TRBJ1-2, with a weak D call TRBD1 (5 bases). V shed 9 bases and J shed 13 bases, with 21 bases lying between them. The CDR3 runs to 12 residues. The germline V gene has CDR1 SGHAT and CDR2 FQNNGV. The CDR3, as DNA: TGTGCCAGTAGCATTGGTCGACAGTGGACCACCTTC. Translated, it gives CASSIGRQWTTF.

This clonotype was found once. This CDR3 fails to terminate in the conserved phenylalanine or tryptophan, so it likely reflects a read error. The CDR3 DNA is TGTGCCAACAGTTACCGGGACAGGGGGGGGAACATTCAGTACTCC. Its translation: CANSYRDRGGNIQYS. V usage is TRBV6-6 and J usage is TRBJ2-4; 11 bases align to TRBD1. The CDR3 is made up of 15 amino acids. Germline V gene sequence: CDR1 MNHNY, CDR2 SVGAGI (reference sequence).

The V and J genes are TRBV10-2 and TRBJ2-3; weak D call: TRBD1 (6 bases). The CDR3 sequence is 12 residues long. CDR1 and CDR2 from the germline V gene are WSHSY and SAAADI. Trimming removed 7 bases from V and 11 bases from J, with 16 bases in between. CDR3 sequence: CASTHRAVMQYF. DNA for the CDR3: TGCGCCAGCACGCACAGGGCCGTTATGCAGTATTTT.

This clonotype is medium-sized in the sample. The chain has TRBV6-2 or TRBV6-3 and TRBJ2-7; maybe TRBD1 (6 bases). Germline CDR1 and CDR2: MNHEY and SVGEGT. The germline V and J ends were trimmed by 0 bases and 2 bases, with 11 bases remaining between them. The CDR3 spans 15 residues. The CDR3 reads CASSYSDRSTYEQYF. CDR3 in DNA: TGTGCCAGCAGTTACTCCGACAGGAGCACCTACGAGCAGTACTTC.

The genes are TRBV7-3 and TRBJ2-5; no definite D call. This CDR3 is 13 amino acids long. Germline V CDR1 and CDR2: SGHTA, FQGTGA. V was shortened by 1 base and J by 4 bases, with 7 bases between the two germline ends. CDR3 in amino acids: CASSLNRLETQYF. The CDR3 bases are TGTGCCAGCAGCTTAAACCGACTAGAGACCCAGTACTTC.

Of note for this clonotype: One end of the junction varies from germline; a read error may be responsible. The chain couples TRBV6-2 or TRBV6-3 to TRBJ1-5, with D possibly matching TRBD1 (5 bases). Germline CDR1 reads MNHEY; CDR2 reads SVGEGT. The CDR3 has 13 amino acids. The CDR3 sequence is CANSIGTNQPQHF. The CDR3 bases are TGTGCCAACAGTATCGGGACCAATCAGCCGCAGCATTTT.

The table lists this clonotype with a few counts. The chain couples TRBV4-3 to TRBJ2-3; possible D gene TRBD1, 6 bases. In germline, CDR1 is LGHNA, CDR2 YSLEER. The germline V and J ends were trimmed by 0 bases and 2 bases, with 9 bases remaining between them. The CDR3 has 15 amino acids. CDR3 nucleotide sequence: TGCGCCAGCAGCCAAGAAGGGGGAAACACAGATACGCAGTATTTT. Translating it yields CASSQEGGNTDTQYF.

Worth noting for this clonotype: Sequence at one end of the junction differs from germline and may be a read error. The rearrangement links TRBV28 to TRBJ2-7; D possibly corresponds to TRBD2 (6 bases). The germline V gene encodes CDR1 MDHEN and CDR2 SYDVKM. CDR3 size: 13 residues. Written as DNA, the CDR3 is TGTGCCAGTAGTTTAGCGGTCGCCTACGTGCAGTACTTC. The encoded protein is CASSLAVAYVQYF.

The chain is built from TRBV6-2 or TRBV6-3 and TRBJ2-7, with D maybe TRBD2 (5 bases). The J call may be mistaken, given a closer DNA end match to TRBJ2-1. The CDR3 is 13 amino acids. The V gene's germline CDR1 is MNHEY and CDR2 SVGEGT. CDR3 nucleotides: TGTGCCAGCAGTTCCCGGGATGTCTACGAACAGTTCTTC. Residues: CASSSRDVYEQFF.

The gene calls are TRBV20-1 and TRBJ2-5; either TRBD1 or TRBD2 may fit D (6 bases each). Germline CDR1 DFQATT, CDR2 SNEGSKA (reference sequence). The CDR3 runs 12 residues. As DNA, the CDR3 is TGCACCAGTGGAGGGGGAAAAGAGACCCAGTACTTC. It encodes CTSGGGKETQYF.

A word on this clonotype: Compared with germline, one end of the junction differs, possibly owing to a read error. In DNA, the CDR3 is TGTGCCAGTAGCCGGACAGCTTCCACTGAAGCTTTCTTT. Translating gives CASSRTASTEAFF. V and J are TRBV4-2 and TRBJ1-1; maybe TRBD1 (6 bases). Per germline, CDR1 LGHNA and CDR2 YNFKEQ. The CDR3 spans 13 residues.

Concerning this clonotype itself: In this CDR3 the conserved last residue, phenylalanine or tryptophan, is missing, so a read error is likely. The chain is built from TRBV6-2 or TRBV6-3 and TRBJ2-2; no definite D call. The CDR3 has 17 amino acids. The germline CDR1 and CDR2 sequences are MNHEY and SVGEGT. In DNA, the CDR3 is TGTGGCAGCAGTAGATCTCCCGGGCCAAGTGGGACCGGGGAGCTGTTTTAT. Its translation is CGSSRSPGPSGTGELFY.

About this clonotype itself: At one of its ends the junction is not consistent with the germline gene, which may arise from a read error. CDR3 DNA: TGTGCCAGCACTCCTGGGGGCTCGGGCCTAGATACTCAGTATTTT. Protein: CASTPGGSGLDTQYF. V gene TRBV28 combines with J gene TRBJ2-3, with a tentative D call TRBD1 (6 bases). CDR3 length equals 15 residues. Germline CDR1 and CDR2: MDHEN and SYDVKM.

Details on this clonotype: Germline is not matched at one junction end, which may reflect a read error. The chain has TRBV11-3 and TRBJ2-7, with D maybe TRBD2 (5 bases). The CDR3 is 17 residues long. Germline loops: CDR1 SGHNT, CDR2 YENEEA. CDR3 region: CAQFLLETVAGPYELYF. In DNA, the CDR3 is TGTGCCCAGTTCTTACTAGAAACGGTGGCGGGTCCCTACGAGCTGTACTTC.

The chain joins TRBV12-3 or TRBV12-4 to TRBJ2-7; D is ambiguous. The CDR3 length is 14 residues. V lost 7 bases and J 0 bases, leaving 13 bases between the germline ends. The CDR3 DNA sequence: TGTGCCAGCAAAGTACATGGGTACTCCTACGAGCAGTACTTC. Encoded protein: CASKVHGYSYEQYF.

Turning to this clonotype: One junction end does not reproduce the germline sequence, and a read error may be involved. The chain couples TRBV29-1 to TRBJ2-1; perhaps TRBD2 as D (5 bases). Looked up from germline, CDR1 is SQVTM and CDR2 is ANQGSEA. This CDR3 spans 10 amino acids. The DNA of the CDR3 is TGTAGCGCCAGAGTTGATGAGCAGTTCTTC. Residues: CSARVDEQFF.